Listed below are T cell receptor beta chains from one sample, sequenced in a study of metastatic and nonmetastatic thyroid tumors. MiXCR re-clonotyped the PCR reads for TCRdb. The sample has about 20,000 clones, 35% to 45% seen once. Source material: tumor tissue. The receptors originated from a female donor with papillary thyroid cancer or a benign thyroid nodule (not recorded which). Some clones in this sample may be carry-over from other donors' samples. CDR3s include the opening cysteine and the closing phenylalanine or tryptophan. Fields, in order: J gene, D gene, V gene, clone size, CDR3 DNA, CDR3 protein. A D gene is named only where the DNA matches it firmly. Clone size is stated in some rows and not others, as once, few, many or a class when expanded.

TRBJ2-2	-	TRBV11-2	-	TGTGCCAGCAGCTTGGGATGGGAGCTGTTTTTT	CASSLGWELFF
TRBJ2-7	-	TRBV7-6	-	TGTGCCAGCAGCATGGCCCCCCCCCCTCCTAACGAGCAGTACTTC	CASSMAPPPPNEQYF
TRBJ1-3	-	TRBV6-1	-	TGTGCCAGCAGAGAAGGGTCAAGGTCTGGAAACACCATATATTTT	CASREGSRSGNTIYF
TRBJ1-2	TRBD1	TRBV4-1	-	TGCGCCAGCAGCCACCCGGACAGGGGGCCCTATGGCTACACCTTC	CASSHPDRGPYGYTF
TRBJ2-2	TRBD2	TRBV7-8	-	TGTGCCAGCAGCTTACCTAGCGGGGTGAATATCGCCGGGGAGCTGTTTTTT	CASSLPSGVNIAGELFF
TRBJ2-3	TRBD1	TRBV30	-	TGTGCCTGGAAGAACAGGGGTCCCCTAGATACGCAGTATTTT	CAWKNRGPLDTQYF
TRBJ1-2	-	TRBV12-3/TRBV12-4	few	TGTGCCAGCAGCCCACAGGGTCCCATAGGTGGCTACACCTTC	CASSPQGPIGGYTF
TRBJ2-7	-	TRBV20-1	-	TGCAGTGCTAGAGGTTTGCTGGCGGGGACCTACGAGCAGTACTTC	CSARGLLAGTYEQYF
TRBJ2-2	-	TRBV27	medium-sized	TGTGCCAGCTACGGCAGGATAAGCACCGGGGAGCTGTTTTTT	CASYGRISTGELFF
TRBJ2-2	-	TRBV6-5	few	TGTGCCAGCAGTTACTCTAGGGGGGACACCGGGGAGCTGTTTTTT	CASSYSRGDTGELFF
TRBJ1-1	-	TRBV6-1	few	TGTGCCAGCAGTGAAAATGTGGCGGAGAACACTGAAGCTTTCTTT	CASSENVAENTEAFF
TRBJ1-2	-	TRBV7-2	-	TGTGCCAGCAGCTTAGGGCAGAACTATGGCTACACCTTC	CASSLGQNYGYTF
TRBJ1-1	TRBD1	TRBV20-1	-	TGCAGTGCACGCTCTCACTCAGGGGGGACTGAAGCTTTCTTT	CSARSHSGGTEAFF
TRBJ2-7	TRBD1	TRBV27	-	TGTGCCAGCAGCCCCAGGACAGGGGCGAACGAGCAGTACTTC	CASSPRTGANEQYF
TRBJ1-1	-	TRBV19	few	TGTGCCAGTAGGACTAGATCGGACACTGAAGCTTTCTTT	CASRTRSDTEAFF
TRBJ2-5	-	TRBV5-4	once	TGTGCCAGCAGCTTAAGAACAGCCCAAGAGACCCAGTACTTC	CASSLRTAQETQYF
TRBJ1-1	TRBD1	TRBV28	few	TGTGCCAGCAGCCCCCCCGGACAGGGGAACACTGAAGCTTTCTTT	CASSPPGQGNTEAFF
TRBJ2-7	-	TRBV20-1	-	TGCAGTGCTCTAGACCGGGACGAGCAGTACTTC	CSALDRDEQYF
TRBJ2-3	-	TRBV2	few	TGTGCCAGCAGTATAGGGGGAGATACGCAGTATTTT	CASSIGGDTQYF
TRBJ2-6	-	TRBV6-2/TRBV6-3	few	TGTGCCAGCAGTTACTCGATAAGGGGATTCGGGGCCAACGTCCTGACTTTC	CASSYSIRGFGANVLTF
TRBJ2-1	-	TRBV18	-	TGTGCCAGCTCACCACTGCCGACAGCAAACAATGAGCAGTTCTTC	CASSPLPTANNEQFF
TRBJ2-1	-	TRBV11-3	-	TGTGCCAGCAGCTTAACTACCTCGGGGAATGAGCAGTTCTTC	CASSLTTSGNEQFF
TRBJ2-7	TRBD1	TRBV27	-	TGTGCCAGCAGTTTCTGGCAGGGGGCCAACGAGCAGTACTTC	CASSFWQGANEQYF
TRBJ1-5	-	TRBV28	few	TGTGCCAGCAGCTTCCCGAGTCTTAATAGCAATCAGCCCCAGCATTTT	CASSFPSLNSNQPQHF
TRBJ1-1	TRBD1	TRBV19	-	TGTGCCAGTAGTGTCCCCAACAGGGGGCATACTGAAGCTTTCTTT	CASSVPNRGHTEAFF
TRBJ2-5	-	TRBV7-2	-	TGTGCCAGCAGGACGTCGGGGGGCAGGGAAGAGACCCAGTACTTC	CASRTSGGREETQYF
TRBJ1-6	-	TRBV12-3/TRBV12-4	-	TGTGCCAGCACCCATAGCTCACCCCTCCACTTT	CASTHSSPLHF
TRBJ1-1	-	TRBV4-2	once	TGTGCCAGCAGCCAAGGGACGGGCCAGAACACTGAAGCTTTCTTT	CASSQGTGQNTEAFF
TRBJ2-7	TRBD1	TRBV12-3/TRBV12-4	few	TGTGCCGGTAGCAGGGGGAGCTCCTACGAGCAGTACTTC	CAGSRGSSYEQYF
TRBJ2-7	TRBD2	TRBV5-1	-	TGCGCCAGCAGCTCTAATAGCGGGAGTGGGTACGAGCAGTACTTC	CASSSNSGSGYEQYF
TRBJ2-1	-	TRBV28	few	TGTGCCAGCAGTTTAGAACTCGGGTCGAATGAGCATTTCTTC	CASSLELGSNEHFF
TRBJ1-2	-	TRBV28	-	TGTGCCAGCAGGGCTAACTATGGCTACACCTTC	CASRANYGYTF
TRBJ2-7	-	TRBV4-1	-	TGCGCCAGCAGCCAAGTTGTTCAAAGCGAGCAGTACTTC	CASSQVVQSEQYF
TRBJ2-7	TRBD1	TRBV7-2	-	TGTGCCAGCAGCTTAGCGACAGGGGACTACGAGCAGTACTTC	CASSLATGDYEQYF
TRBJ1-3	-	TRBV20-1	few	TGCAGTGCGAGAGTGGCTGGAAACACCATATATTTT	CSARVAGNTIYF
TRBJ2-7	TRBD1	TRBV20-1	-	TGCAGTGCTAGTGCCGAGGGACAGAAGGGCGAGCAGTACTTC	CSASAEGQKGEQYF
TRBJ2-7	-	TRBV19	few	TGTGCCAGTAGTGCCAAAATCGTAGGTCACGAGCAGTACTTC	CASSAKIVGHEQYF
TRBJ2-1	-	TRBV11-3	once	TGTGCCAGCAGTGGGACTCATTCCTACAATGAGCAGTTCTTC	CASSGTHSYNEQFF
TRBJ1-4	-	TRBV12-3/TRBV12-4	-	TGTGCCAGCAGTTTCTCTCTGCAGGGGCATGAAAAACTGTTTTTT	CASSFSLQGHEKLFF
TRBJ2-1	-	TRBV7-2	-	TGTGCCAGCAGCGTAGCCGGTACCTACAATGAGCAGTTCTTC	CASSVAGTYNEQFF
TRBJ1-3	-	TRBV11-2	-	TGTGCCAGCAGCTTAGAACAGGGAGGCCGAGGAAACACCATATATTTT	CASSLEQGGRGNTIYF
TRBJ1-2	-	TRBV27	few	TGTGCCAGCAAAGGCAGGGAACACTATGGCTACACCTTC	CASKGREHYGYTF
TRBJ2-1	-	TRBV5-1	-	TGCGCCAGCAGCTTGGAGGGGGAAGAGCAGTTCTTC	CASSLEGEEQFF
TRBJ2-2	TRBD2	TRBV5-1	-	TGCGCCAGCAGACCTAGCGGGAACACCGGGGAGCTGTTTTTT	CASRPSGNTGELFF
TRBJ2-7	-	TRBV7-2	few	TGTGCCAGCAGCTTAGAGGGGGGGTCGCAGTACTTC	CASSLEGGSQYF
TRBJ2-3	-	TRBV13	-	TGTGCCAGCAGCCCTGGAAGAGGTGCGTTGACAGATACGCAGTATTTT	CASSPGRGALTDTQYF